Listed below are T cell receptor beta chains from one sample, sequenced in a study of regulatory T cells in long-lasting Graves disease. TCRdb reanalysed the multiplex PCR reads using MiXCR and keeps one entry per CDR3 protein. The table records 450,000 to 600,000 distinct CDR3 sequences, around 15% of them present only once. This same sample was also part of a study on T cells in Graves' hyperthyroidism and ophthalmopathy.

The material was peripheral blood mononuclear cells (PBMCs), obtained at new diagnosis, from a patient treated with antithyroid drugs. These receptors were collected from a man between 35 and 55 years old with Graves disease. Each CDR3 is given with its conserved first and last residue. The D gene is left open where the match is weak. The size entry is marked missing in some rows and otherwise reads once, few, many or a size class.

>TRBJ2-7|NA|few|TRBV5-1
TGCGCCAGCGGCGGTAGCGGCGGGGCCTACGAGCAGTACTTC
CASGGSGGAYEQYF
>TRBJ2-1|TRBD2|NA|TRBV28
TGTGCCAGCAGTTCGATCGGGACTAGCGGGAGGGCCTACTACAATGAGCAGTTCTTC
CASSSIGTSGRAYYNEQFF
>TRBJ1-1|NA|NA|TRBV6-2/TRBV6-3
TGTGCCAGCAGTTACTCCCAGGTGAACACTGAAGCTTTCTTT
CASSYSQVNTEAFF
>TRBJ2-7|NA|many|TRBV10-2
TGCGCCAGCAGTGCGCTAAGCTACGGGCAGTACTTC
CASSALSYGQYF
>TRBJ2-1|TRBD2|few|TRBV28
TGTGCCAGCAGTTTATATGGGACTAGCGGGAGGGCCTACTACAATGAGCAGTTCTTC
CASSLYGTSGRAYYNEQFF
>TRBJ1-1|TRBD1|NA|TRBV28
TGTGCCAGCAGTTTGGAGGGACAGCAAAACACTGAAGCTTTCTTT
CASSLEGQQNTEAFF
>TRBJ1-5|NA|NA|TRBV20-1
TGCAGTGCTAGACAGGGGAATAGCAATCAGCCCCAGCATTTT
CSARQGNSNQPQHF
>TRBJ1-2|NA|NA|TRBV6-1
TGTGCCAGCAGTAAGAGGGGTTTGGCCTATGGCTACACCTTC
CASSKRGLAYGYTF
>TRBJ2-7|TRBD2|few|TRBV5-1
TGCGCCAGCAGCTTGGCTGGGACTAGCGGGAGTTGGGACGAGCAGTACTTC
CASSLAGTSGSWDEQYF
>TRBJ2-1|NA|few|TRBV7-2
TGTGCCAGCAGCTGGTACGGACTTCCTAATGAGCAGTTCTTC
CASSWYGLPNEQFF
>TRBJ2-7|NA|NA|TRBV19
TGTGCCAGTAGTATAGATGGGACCTACGAGCAGTACTTC
CASSIDGTYEQYF
>TRBJ2-2|NA|NA|TRBV14
NA
CASSPWGPGTGELFF
>TRBJ2-1|TRBD1|NA|TRBV6-2/TRBV6-3
TGTGCCAGCAGTCTAAGGTCACCTACCAGGACAGGGGTCAATGAGCAGTTCTTC
CASSLRSPTRTGVNEQFF
>TRBJ2-5|TRBD2|many|TRBV28
TGTGCCAGCAGTTTATTTGGGACTAGCGGAGCTACAGAAGAGACCCAGTACTTC
CASSLFGTSGATEETQYF
>TRBJ2-3|NA|few|TRBV3-1
TGTGCCAGCAGCCAGGGGGCGGGTACAGATACGCAGTATTTT
CASSQGAGTDTQYF
>TRBJ2-1|TRBD2|many|TRBV6-2/TRBV6-3
TGTGCCAGCAGCCCTAGCGGGAGTATCAACAATGAGCAGTTCTTC
CASSPSGSINNEQFF
>TRBJ2-1|NA|many|TRBV24-1
TGTGCCACCAGTCCGGGTGGGGGCAATGAGCAGTTCTTC
CATSPGGGNEQFF
>TRBJ2-1|NA|few|TRBV2
TGTGCCAGCAAGAGCTCGGACAGCTCCTACAATGAGCAGTTCTTC
CASKSSDSSYNEQFF
>TRBJ2-7|TRBD1|few|TRBV5-1
TGTGCCAGCAGCTCGGCCAGGGGACAGACATCCTACGAGCAGTACTTC
CASSSARGQTSYEQYF
>TRBJ1-2|NA|NA|TRBV10-3
TGTGCCATCAGTGACAACAATAACTATGGCTACACCTTC
CAISDNNNYGYTF
>TRBJ2-1|TRBD1|many|TRBV11-2
TGTGCCAGCAGCCTAGACAGGGGGCTGGAGCAGTTCTTC
CASSLDRGLEQFF
>TRBJ2-7|TRBD2|many|TRBV28
TGTGCCAGCAGTCCGCCGGGACTAGCGGGAGTTAATGAGCAGTACTTC
CASSPPGLAGVNEQYF
>TRBJ2-7|TRBD2|many|TRBV7-9
TGTGCCAGCAGCTTACTAGCGGGAGGGCCGGGCGAGCAGTACTTC
CASSLLAGGPGEQYF